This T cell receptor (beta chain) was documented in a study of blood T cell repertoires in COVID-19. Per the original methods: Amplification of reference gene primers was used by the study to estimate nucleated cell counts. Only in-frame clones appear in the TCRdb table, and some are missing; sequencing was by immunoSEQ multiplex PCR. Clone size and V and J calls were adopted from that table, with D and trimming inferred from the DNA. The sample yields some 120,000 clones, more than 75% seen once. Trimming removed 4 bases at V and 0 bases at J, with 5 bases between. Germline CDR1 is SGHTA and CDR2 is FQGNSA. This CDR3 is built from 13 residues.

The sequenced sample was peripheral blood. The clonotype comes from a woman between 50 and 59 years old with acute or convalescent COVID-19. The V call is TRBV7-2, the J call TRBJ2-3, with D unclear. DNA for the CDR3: TGTGCCAGCAGCTCCTATAGCACAGATACGCAGTATTTT. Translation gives CASSSYSTDTQYF.